This TCR beta chain was found in a study of blood T cell repertoires in COVID-19. Whole-study context: Sites across the United States, Italy and Spain contributed samples from acute and convalescent COVID-19. From T cells, B-cell-depleted T cells, or PBMCs came the material, which was cDNA or gDNA.

Germline V gene data show CDR1 as MNHEY and CDR2 as SVGAGI. V lost 5 bases, J lost 1 base, and 2 bases stayed unmatched. The CDR3 has 14 amino acids. In the authors' methods: Researchers report that nucleated cell counts were estimated from reference gene primer amplification. The method was immunoSEQ multiplex PCR; TCRdb's version includes in-frame clones alone and lacks a portion of them. V and J calls and clone size are copied from that table; D and trimming were computed from the DNA. The table lists more than 20,000 clones, roughly nine tenths of them singletons, with just under 20% in the top ten.

The sample comprised peripheral blood. This TCR derives from a human donor in a cohort sampled during active COVID-19. This chain uses TRBV6-5 with TRBJ1-1, with 9 nucleotides matching TRBD1. The CDR3 DNA is TGTGCCAGCAGTCGGGACAGGGCGAACACTGAAGCTTTCTTT. It encodes CASSRDRANTEAFF.